The rows below give T cell receptor beta chains drawn from one sample of a study of T cells in Graves' hyperthyroidism and ophthalmopathy. Via MiXCR, TCRdb re-called the multiplex PCR reads, giving one row per CDR3 protein. The sample shows around 340,000 distinct CDR3 sequences, around 23% of them seen only once. Sequenced sample: blood. These receptors came from a woman in her 50s with Graves' hyperthyroidism. Both conserved end residues are part of each CDR3. D genes are given only for firm matches. Clone size is stated in some rows and not others, as once, few, many or a class when expanded.

>TRBD2|TRBJ2-1|many|TRBV20-1
CSAREHISGSGNEQFF
TGCAGTGCTAGAGAACACATTAGCGGGTCAGGGAATGAGCAGTTCTTC
>.|TRBJ2-4|many|TRBV11-2
CASSPLGGRLAKNIQYF
TGTGCCAGCAGCCCCCTCGGAGGGCGACTAGCCAAAAACATTCAGTACTTC
>.|TRBJ1-5|.|TRBV5-1
CASSLTGTINQPQHF
TGCGCCAGCAGCTTGACAGGTACCATCAATCAGCCCCAGCATTTT
>TRBD1|TRBJ1-2|.|TRBV29-1
CSVAQGARDGYTF
TGCAGCGTTGCTCAGGGGGCGCGGGATGGCTACACCTTC
>TRBD2|TRBJ2-7|many|TRBV3-1
CASSPSSTGTSYYEQYF
TGTGCCAGCAGCCCAAGCTCAACCGGGACTAGCTACTACGAGCAGTACTTC
>.|TRBJ2-1|.|TRBV10-3
CAISEALNEQFF
TGTGCCATCAGTGAGGCGTTGAATGAGCAGTTCTTC
>.|TRBJ2-6|.|TRBV5-5
CASSLDGGKSGANVLTF
TGCGCCAGCAGCTTGGACGGGGGAAAAAGTGGGGCCAACGTCCTGACTTTC
>TRBD1|TRBJ2-6|few|TRBV2
CASNLDRGHGANVLTF
TGTGCCAGCAACTTGGACAGGGGGCATGGGGCCAACGTCCTGACTTTC
>TRBD1|TRBJ1-1|.|TRBV12-3/TRBV12-4
CASSDRVLNTEAFF
TGTGCCAGCTCCGACAGGGTTTTGAACACTGAAGCTTTCTTT
>.|TRBJ1-4|many|TRBV29-1
CSVAQGEKLFF
TGCAGCGTGGCCCAGGGGGAAAAACTGTTTTTT
>TRBD1|TRBJ2-7|.|TRBV30
CAWSEGGSSYEQYF
TGTGCCTGGAGTGAAGGGGGCAGCTCCTACGAGCAGTACTTC
>.|TRBJ2-7|many|TRBV7-8
CASTNPGSLDLGEQYF
TGTGCCAGCACCAATCCAGGGAGCCTAGATTTAGGGGAGCAGTACTTC
>.|TRBJ2-2|many|TRBV3-1
CASSRRTPRDTGELFF
TGTGCCAGCAGCCGACGGACCCCTCGTGACACCGGGGAGCTGTTTTTT
>.|TRBJ1-1|many|TRBV20-1
CSPSHRRPNTEAFF
TGCAGTCCCTCCCATAGACGACCAAACACTGAAGCTTTCTTT